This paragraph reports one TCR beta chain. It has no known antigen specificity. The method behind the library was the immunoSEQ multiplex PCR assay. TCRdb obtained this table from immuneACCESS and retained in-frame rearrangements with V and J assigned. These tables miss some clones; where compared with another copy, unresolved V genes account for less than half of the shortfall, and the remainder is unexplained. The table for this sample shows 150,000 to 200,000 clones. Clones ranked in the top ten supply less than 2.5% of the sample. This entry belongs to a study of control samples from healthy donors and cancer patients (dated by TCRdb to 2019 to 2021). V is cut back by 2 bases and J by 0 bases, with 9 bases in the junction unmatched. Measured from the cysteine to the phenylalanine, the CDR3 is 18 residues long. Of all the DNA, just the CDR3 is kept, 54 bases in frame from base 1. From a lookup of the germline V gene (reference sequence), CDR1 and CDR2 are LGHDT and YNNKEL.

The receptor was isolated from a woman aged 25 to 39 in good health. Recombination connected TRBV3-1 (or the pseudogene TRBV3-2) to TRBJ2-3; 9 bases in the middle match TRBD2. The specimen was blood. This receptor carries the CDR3 CASSQRAGGLESTDTQYF. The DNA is TGTGCCAGCAGCCAACGGGCGGGGGGGTTGGAAAGCACAGATACGCAGTATTTT.